What follows describes a single TCR beta chain. Its antigen remains unidentified. Base-call qualities are not available, and no considerably larger clone is one nucleotide away. These data are taken from a study of cytomegalovirus exposure and HLA in healthy donors (dated by TCRdb to between 2016 and 2019). In terms of the full investigation: According to an earlier analysis of 587 of the donors, 150 million to 200 million T cells yielded 117 million unique TCR beta sequences and approximately 300 Gb of sequence data. An early release that covered roughly 600 HLA-typed donors contained approximately 290 gigabases of sequencing data and 85 million to 100 million unique TCR sequences. Of the 300 to 400 genotyped donors, roughly 80% fell in the genetic ancestry cluster associated with self-reported Caucasian donors. The study aimed to test whether signatures of past pathogen exposure could be identified by cataloging public T cell receptors. The study used immunosequencing to profile the T cell repertoires of around 600 subjects and linked those repertoires to cytomegalovirus serostatus. Along with the roughly 700-subject first cohort, a separate validation cohort of roughly 110 different subjects was used. To predict cytomegalovirus infection status, the study combined high-throughput TCR immunosequencing, statistical association of individual TCRs with disease status, and machine learning. In a later analysis, previously published TCR beta repertoires from 550 to 700 donors were re-analyzed and high-resolution HLA genotyping was added so that TCR occurrence patterns could be studied. Rather than drawing on any new phenotypic data, the later analysis identified candidate immune exposures from TCR beta sequences and the way those sequences occurred across donors. An earlier analysis of about 600 of the donors used high-throughput TCR beta sequencing to judge whether each TCR beta V gene segment behaved as functional or pseudogenic. Donor age, sex, ethnicity and CMV serostatus were compiled together with the repertoire data. A later genetic analysis used genome-wide SNP genotypes for about 60% of the roughly 670 donors, treating that subset as a discovery cohort. All discovery cohort repertoires had been generated using a single sequencing platform. Both class I and class II loci were covered by HLA typing, at four-digit resolution. The number of typed donors differed by locus: 629-630 for A, B, C, DRB1 and DQB1; some 540 for DQA1; 606 for DPA1; and about 450 for DPB1. About five DR-DQ haplotypes were handled as single units for association and clustering because linkage in the cohort was strong. On average, 235,054 unique TCR beta nucleotide sequences were sequenced per donor among 300 to 500 genotyped donors of the cohort, with 15% to 20% of those sequences being non-productive.

Receptor amplification or capture employed the immunoSEQ multiplex PCR assay. The multiplex PCR relied on a mix of 60 forward primers for TCR Vbeta segments and 13 reverse primers for TCR Jbeta segments. A multiplex PCR assay on genomic DNA amplified the CDR3 region of rearranged TCR beta genes. Amplified TCR beta libraries were sequenced as 87-base-pair reads on the Illumina HiSeq System. In the authors' own workflow: A later analysis counted about 80 million unique TCR beta chains across the 650 to 800 repertoires, and some 11 million of these chains were shared by at least two donors. A nearest-neighbor algorithm error-corrected the raw reads and collapsed the reads into unique sequences, merging closely related sequences to remove PCR and sequencing errors. CDR3 sequences were aligned to IMGT reference sequences to assign V, D and J gene segments. For a sequence to be retained, a match of at least six nucleotides was required to both a V gene segment and a J gene segment. Rearrangements were called productive when the CDR3 lacked stop codons and stayed in frame with V and J; all others were non-productive. Following IMGT convention, CDR3 was defined as the stretch from the second conserved V-encoded cysteine up to the conserved J-encoded phenylalanine. The earlier analysis of about 500 of the donors excluded sequences that lacked an unambiguous match to a single V gene segment. In an earlier analysis of 587 of the donors, V segments were called functional above 56.7% productive rearrangements and were called segregating when the between-donor standard deviation exceeded 5%. A statistical classification framework was built to diagnose cytomegalovirus status from the catalog of TCR beta chain sequences. In a later analysis, V and J genes were assigned by comparing TCR nucleotide sequences against IMGT/GENE-DB human TR gene sequences. Using the TCRdist pipeline, a later analysis assigned CDR3 sequences along with most-parsimonious VDJ recombination scenarios. In a later analysis, every TCR beta chain was defined by the combination of its CDR3 amino acid sequence and its V-gene family, and reads without a unique V-gene family were dropped. In a later analysis, several hundred highly shared, low-generation-probability nucleotide sequences were removed to address suspected cross-contamination and a sequencing artifact. For each public chain, a later analysis derived a clonal expansion index from normalized ranks of inferred template counts within each repertoire. In a later analysis, generation probabilities were computed with a VDJ recombination model fitted to out-of-frame rearrangements, and the resulting probabilities were checked against IGoR. In a later analysis, hypergeometric tests were used to score TCR-TCR, TCR-HLA and TCR-CMV co-occurrence, with a repertoire-size bias correction applied to TCR pairs. In a later analysis, false discovery rates were estimated by permuting HLA or CMV assignments 20 times. In a later analysis, co-occurring TCRs were grouped using DBSCAN, and TCRdist sequence similarity was added for clustering within HLA-allele-positive subsets. Repertoires with fewer than 30,000 or more than 120,000 public chains were left out of co-occurrence clustering, as were four to six repertoires with anomalous nucleotide sharing. Imported from immuneACCESS, the table was reduced by TCRdb to in-frame sequences with V and J called. These copies leave out some clones; in studies compared against another copy, an unresolved V gene accounts for under half, and the cause of the remainder is not known. That table gives V, J and clone size, and the DNA gave D and trimming. In all, the sample holds approximately 40,000 clones, and 82% of those were seen once. Clones ranked in the top ten supply 8% to 11% of the sample.

The germline V gene provides CDR1 SGHRS and CDR2 YFSETQ. The junction carries 9 bases between V and J, which are trimmed by 1 base and 2 bases respectively. Including cysteine and phenylalanine, the CDR3 has 14 amino acids. The CDR3 DNA has 42 bases and is translated from base 1. The study at large found these results: Correlated functional status among segregating V segments might be attributable to linkage disequilibrium, but an unknown experimental factor could not be ruled out. V-gene and J-gene trimming of TCR beta chains was associated with a missense DCLRE1C variant in a later genetic analysis, and the association was replicated in an independent cohort. A cluster of highly shared sequence variants was judged likely to represent a technical artifact of the sequencing pipeline. In vitro tests confirmed that a few of the cytomegalovirus-associated TCR beta chains recognize cytomegalovirus antigens. In the study, around 150 TCR beta chains were listed as associated with cytomegalovirus. It was suggested by the authors that the approach could potentially be generalized to other disease states and immunological phenotypes. The cohort was sequenced for TCR beta chains only, and without alpha or paired-chain data the features that could be detected were limited. In a later analysis, some 18,000 TCR beta sequences were associated with specific HLA alleles at a false discovery rate of 0.05. According to a later analysis, TCR association rates differed among HLA loci, with DRB1 alleles showing the most associated TCRs and HLA-C alleles showing the fewest. In a later analysis, HLA-associated TCR beta chains showed more clonal expansion and lower generation probabilities than non-associated chains that were equally common. Presence/absence analyses assumed roughly uniform sequencing depth across donors, an assumption that may not hold. Because counts were too low, roughly 18 rarely observed V segments, including chromosome 9 orphons, were left out of the earlier analysis of over 550 of the donors. CMV serostatus was the only immune exposure information available for the cohort. Because HLA typing was unavailable for some donors at each locus, only the typed subset was used in association tests. Cytomegalovirus status was reported to be diagnosed by the classifier with high specificity and sensitivity in both the original and validation cohorts. When HLA alleles, especially DR and DQ, strongly co-occurred, TCR associations were difficult to assign to individual alleles. A further reported finding was that TCR beta sequences accurately predicted the HLA-A and HLA-B alleles for most subjects in the first cohort. Because the 87-base-pair reads could not distinguish some IMGT-functional V segments, including TRBV6-2 and TRBV6-3, those segments were excluded. Several of the top co-occurrence clusters appeared to be linked to parvovirus B19, influenza, CMV and Epstein-Barr virus, according to a later analysis. According to a later genetic analysis, donors in an Asian-associated ancestry cluster had fewer N-insertions in productive TCRs than the roughly 660-donor mean. Most CMV-associated TCR beta chains appeared to be HLA-restricted in a later analysis, and the HLA associations seemed to be driven largely by CMV exposure. An earlier analysis of some 590 of the donors showed that most TCR beta V segments appeared in productive rearrangements either about 87% or about 30% of the time, which broadly matched IMGT annotations. While some public TCRs were present in many individuals, most TCR sequences turned up only very rarely across donors.

The cohort comprised 666 healthy bone marrow donors. At the time of sampling, every cohort member was nominally healthy, though immune exposures that went unrecorded were likely present. The donor tested CMV seropositive, placing the donor among the 250 to 350 seropositive members of the cohort. A peripheral blood sample was provided by each donor, and peripheral blood mononuclear cells were used for TCR beta sequencing. Genomic DNA extraction from the blood cell samples was performed with the Qiagen DNeasy Blood Extraction Kit. This sequence was found in a woman between 18 and 29 years old in good health and CMV-seropositive. The chain uses TRBV5-1 and TRBJ2-5, with no D gene named confidently. Material for sequencing was PBMCs. This receptor has the CDR3 CASSLMPGQETQYF. The sequenced DNA: TGCGCCAGCAGCTTGATGCCAGGACAAGAGACCCAGTACTTC.